Presented here are 28 T cell receptor beta chains from one specimen sequenced in a study of shared clonotypes between healthy human individuals. The repertoire was sequenced with immunoSEQ multiplex PCR; TCRdb's copy has only in-frame clones and lacks some. The sample lists some 2,400,000 clones; approximately 96% were seen once. The sequenced material came from naive CD4+ T cells sorted from blood. The subset denotes: CD45RA+ positively selected. The receptors derive from a man aged 18 to 30 in good health.

The J gene is TRBJ2-7, the V gene TRBV7-9; 8 bases are shared with TRBD2. Germline V gene data show CDR1 as SEHNR and CDR2 as FQNEAQ (reference sequence). The V and J ends lost 0 bases and 2 bases, in that order; junction bases with no gene match: 6. This CDR3 is 16 amino acids long. CDR3: CASSLARGARTYEQYF. DNA of the CDR3: TGTGCCAGCAGCTTAGCGCGGGGGGCCCGCACCTACGAGCAGTACTTC. The whole variable domain, remainder taken from reference TRBV7-9 and TRBJ2-7, is DTGVSQNPRHKITKRGQNVTFRCDPISEHNRLYWYRQTLGQGPEFLTYFQNEAQLEKSRLLSDRFSAERPKGSFSTLEIQRTEQGDSAMYLCASSLARGARTYEQYFGPGTRLTVT.

V usage is TRBV29-1 and J usage is TRBJ1-1; D unclear. Deletions cut 8 bases from V and 0 bases from J, with 10 bases between. The CDR3 has 12 amino acids. Germline CDR1 reads SQVTM; CDR2 reads ANQGSEA. The CDR3 spells CSFSGLNTEAFF. The CDR3, as DNA: TGCAGCTTTAGTGGGTTGAACACTGAAGCTTTCTTT.

This clone is a singleton in its sample. This rearrangement joins TRBV6-5 to TRBJ2-7, with D uncertain. CDR1 and CDR2 (germline): MNHEY, SVGAGI. V gave up 6 bases and J gave up 3 bases, with 12 bases separating them. The CDR3 sequence is 13 residues long. The DNA of the CDR3 is TGTGCCAGCAGACGATCAGACGGCTACGAGCAGTACTTC. Protein product: CASRRSDGYEQYF.

The chain couples TRBV6-6 to TRBJ2-1; a possible D gene is TRBD1 (6 bases). Germline V gene data show CDR1 as MNHNY and CDR2 as SVGAGI (reference sequence). There are 16 residues in the CDR3. The ends were cut back, 6 bases at V and 4 bases at J, with 19 bases in the middle. The CDR3 region has the DNA TGTGCCAGCAGAACCTCAATAAGAACAGGGTACAATGAGCAGTTCTTC. Translated: CASRTSIRTGYNEQFF.

The gene calls are TRBV4-1 and TRBJ1-2; weak D call: TRBD1 (5 bases). Germline CDR1 reads MGHRA; CDR2 reads YSYEKL. This CDR3 spans 14 amino acids. V gave up 4 bases and J gave up 6 bases, with 15 bases separating them. CDR3 nucleotide sequence: TGCGCCAGCAGCCCTACCCGGGACCGTAATGGCTACACCTTC. This sequence encodes CASSPTRDRNGYTF.

The V and J genes are TRBV10-3 and TRBJ2-7, with TRBD2 matching 9 bases. The CDR3 is 15 amino acids. V lost 2 bases, J lost 9 bases, and 11 bases stayed unmatched. Per germline, CDR1 ENHRY and CDR2 SYGVKD. The DNA for the CDR3 is TGTGCCATCAGTGAGGGGCGGGAGGGCCCAGTGGGGCAGTACTTC. It yields the protein CAISEGREGPVGQYF.

The rearrangement links TRBV14 to TRBJ1-2; D gene unclear. The V gene lost 3 bases and the J gene lost 4 bases, with 15 bases spanning the gap. Germline CDR1 SGHDN, CDR2 FVKESK. This CDR3 has 15 amino acids. The CDR3 nucleotides read TGTGCCAGCAGCCAGCGTGCCAATCCTGTCTATGGCTACACCTTC. Encoded protein: CASSQRANPVYGYTF.

The chain carries TRBV5-6 and TRBJ1-1; D remains ambiguous. The V and J ends lost 1 base and 0 bases respectively, with 10 bases between them. Germline V gene sequence: CDR1 SGHDT, CDR2 YYEEEE. This CDR3 is built from 15 residues. The CDR3 reads CASSLRRPMNTEAFF. The CDR3 DNA reads TGTGCCAGCAGCTTGCGGCGCCCTATGAACACTGAAGCTTTCTTT.

The chain combines TRBV5-1 with TRBJ2-5, with a possible D match to TRBD2 (5 bases). CDR3 length: 14 residues. The germline V gene has CDR1 SGHRS and CDR2 YFSETQ. V was clipped by 3 bases and J by 7 bases, with 16 bases between them. The CDR3 sequence: CASSWETYLGTQYF. The DNA of the CDR3 is TGCGCCAGCAGCTGGGAGACTTATTTGGGGACCCAGTACTTC.

The chain uses TRBV28 and TRBJ1-5; no clear D. The V end was cut by 5 bases, the J end by 11 bases, with 13 bases between. The CDR3 is made up of 12 amino acids. Germline CDR1 reads MDHEN; CDR2 reads SYDVKM. The CDR3 spells CASSPTVLTQHF. Written as DNA, the CDR3 is TGTGCCAGCAGTCCGACTGTACTCACCCAGCATTTT.

The gene calls are TRBV5-1 and TRBJ1-2; no clear D gene. Germline assignment: CDR1 SGHRS and CDR2 YFSETQ. Trimming left V 2 bases short and J 6 bases short, with 11 bases between. The CDR3 loop spans 13 amino acids. CDR3 residues: CASSFQPSDGYTF. The CDR3 DNA follows: TGCGCCAGCAGCTTCCAACCAAGCGATGGCTACACCTTC.

The rearrangement joins TRBV5-4 to TRBJ2-3; tentatively, D is TRBD2 (7 bases). Trimming stripped 4 bases from V and 2 bases from J, with 17 bases between. Germline V CDR1 and CDR2: SGHNT, YYREEE (reference sequence). The CDR3 length is 16 residues. The CDR3 coding sequence is TGTGCCAGCAGCCCTCTTTGGGGGGGGGCCACAGATACGCAGTATTTT. This translates into CASSPLWGGATDTQYF.

This chain uses TRBV11-3 with TRBJ1-2; the D is unclear. CDR3 size: 10 residues. From germline, CDR1 is SGHNT and CDR2 YENEEA. V was cut by 3 bases and J by 10 bases, with 6 bases left in between. Written as DNA, the CDR3 is TGTGCCAGCAGCTTCCCCATCTACACCTTC. Protein product: CASSFPIYTF.

A remark on this clone: Other DNA variants within this sample encode the same CDR3. V usage is TRBV6-6 and J usage is TRBJ1-2; D unclear. The CDR3 is 10 residues long. Germline V gene lookup returns CDR1 MNHNY and CDR2 SVGAGI (reference sequence). Trimming removed 4 bases from V and 4 bases from J, with 1 base in between. CDR3 bases: TGTGCCAGCAGTTCCTATGGCTACACCTTC. This codes for CASSSYGYTF.

The gene calls are TRBV19 and TRBJ1-2; D remains ambiguous. The CDR3 contains 16 residues. Germline V gene data show CDR1 as LNHDA and CDR2 as SQIVND (reference sequence). Trimming cost V 9 bases and J 4 bases, with 24 bases left between them. The CDR3 coding sequence is TGTGCCAGCAATACGAACAGCCTTGGACTAGCCTATGGCTACACCTTC. Its protein product is CASNTNSLGLAYGYTF.

The CDR3 loop reads CAWSLSGGQERQQYF. Here the CDR3 DNA reads TGTGCCTGGAGTCTCTCTGGAGGGCAGGAGAGACAGCAGTACTTC. The chain links TRBV30 to TRBJ2-7, with a tentative D call TRBD2 (6 bases). The CDR3 runs 15 residues. Germline V gene sequence: CDR1 GTSNPN, CDR2 SVGIG (reference sequence). V shed 2 bases and J shed 8 bases, with 22 bases lying between them.

This rearrangement joins TRBV7-8 to TRBJ2-7, with D perhaps matching TRBD1 (6 bases). CDR1 SGHVS and CDR2 FQNEAQ come from the germline V gene. CDR3 size: 12 residues. Trimming pared 0 bases from V and 12 bases from J, leaving 12 bases between. Here the CDR3 DNA reads TGTGCCAGCAGCTTAGCCCAGGGGATACCGTACTTC. This translates into CASSLAQGIPYF.

The chain combines TRBV5-1 with TRBJ2-2; 8 bases agree with TRBD1. The CDR3 contains 16 residues. Germline-derived CDR1 and CDR2 are SGHRS and YFSETQ. V gave up 3 bases and J gave up 3 bases; unmatched junction bases: 7. The CDR3 here is CASSSLRQGYTGELFF. CDR3 sequence (DNA): TGCGCCAGCAGCTCCCTGCGACAGGGGTACACCGGGGAGCTGTTTTTT.

The chain combines TRBV4-1 with TRBJ2-1; 8 bases fit TRBD2. V dropped 5 bases and J dropped 7; count of bases not matched to a gene: 16. The CDR3 totals 17 residues. Germline V lookup: CDR1 MGHRA, CDR2 YSYEKL. The CDR3 protein is CASSAPDPAGEANEQFF. For the CDR3, the DNA is TGCGCCAGCAGCGCCCCGGATCCAGCGGGAGAGGCGAATGAGCAGTTCTTC.

The V call is TRBV5-6, the J call TRBJ2-4; D gene unclear. There are 13 residues in the CDR3. The V and J ends lost 2 bases and 7 bases respectively, with 10 bases between them. The V gene's germline CDR1 is SGHDT and CDR2 YYEEEE. The CDR3 DNA is TGTGCCAGCAGCTTTGAAAGAAGGAACATTCAGTACTTC. It translates to CASSFERRNIQYF.

About this clone itself: Other DNA sequences in the same sample also yield this CDR3. The chain has TRBV30 and TRBJ1-1; D is perhaps TRBD1 (5 bases). This CDR3 region has 13 residues. Per the germline V gene, CDR1 is GTSNPN and CDR2 is SVGIG (reference sequence). Trimming pared 0 bases from V and 3 bases from J, leaving 8 bases between. The CDR3 loop reads CAWSVRGDTEAFF. DNA of the CDR3: TGTGCCTGGAGTGTAAGGGGCGACACTGAAGCTTTCTTT.

The rearrangement links TRBV18 to TRBJ2-2; weak D call: TRBD2 (6 bases). Trimming pared 2 bases from V and 3 bases from J, leaving 10 bases between. Germline lookup yields CDR1 KGHSH and CDR2 LQKENI. This CDR3 contains 15 residues. The CDR3 is CASSPKSGDTGELFF. DNA of the CDR3: TGTGCCAGCTCACCAAAGTCGGGGGACACCGGGGAGCTGTTTTTT.

The V call is TRBV6-5, the J call TRBJ2-7; the D call may be TRBD1 or TRBD2 (6 bases each). V lost 2 bases, J lost 5 bases, and 19 bases lay in between. There are 16 residues in the CDR3. Germline V gene data show CDR1 as MNHEY and CDR2 as SVGAGI. The CDR3 spells CASSYDGRGRLDEQYF. The DNA of the CDR3 is TGTGCCAGCAGTTACGACGGCCGGGGGCGCCTGGACGAGCAGTACTTC.

This clone was counted a single time. The chain joins TRBV10-2 to TRBJ2-1; TRBD2 agrees at 7 bases. The CDR3 has 17 residues. Germline lookup yields CDR1 WSHSY and CDR2 SAAADI. V shed 1 base, J shed 1 base, and the junction held 7 bases outside the gene matches. The CDR3 DNA reads TGCGCCAGCAGTGAGTGGGGGAGCGGGAATTCCTACAATGAGCAGTTCTTC. This codes for CASSEWGSGNSYNEQFF.

The rearrangement links TRBV5-4 to TRBJ1-2, with TRBD1 as a possible D gene (6 bases). V was pared by 0 bases and J by 2 bases, with 11 bases between. The CDR3 covers 15 residues. Germline V lookup: CDR1 SGHNT, CDR2 YYREEE (reference sequence). In DNA form, the CDR3 reads TGTGCCAGCAGCTTGGGTGGGGACATCAACTATGGCTACACCTTC. Translated: CASSLGGDINYGYTF. The whole variable domain, remainder taken from reference TRBV5-4 and TRBJ1-2, is ETGVTQSPTHLIKTRGQQVTLRCSSQSGHNTVSWYQQALGQGPQFIFQYYREEENGRGNFPPRFSGLQFPNYSSELNVNALELDDSALYLCASSLGGDINYGYTFGSGTRLTVV.

The chain links TRBV6-6 to TRBJ1-1, with D perhaps matching TRBD1 (6 bases). The CDR3 spans 13 residues. V lost 5 bases to trimming and J lost 1 base, with 8 bases between them. CDR1 MNHNY and CDR2 SVGAGI come from the germline V gene (reference sequence). The CDR3: CASSRGRNTEAFF. In DNA form, the CDR3 reads TGTGCCAGCAGTAGGGGGAGGAACACTGAAGCTTTCTTT.

A remark on this clone: Other nucleotide sequences from this sample produce the same CDR3. V gene TRBV25-1 combines with J gene TRBJ1-1; 9 nucleotides agree with TRBD1. The ends lost 6 bases at V and 2 bases at J; junction bases unmatched: 4. This CDR3 is built from 14 residues. Germline loops: CDR1 MGHDK, CDR2 SYGVNS. The DNA for the CDR3 is TGTGCCAGCAGAGAGACAGGGGGAAACACTGAAGCTTTCTTT. It is translated as CASRETGGNTEAFF. Combining the CDR3 with reference TRBV25-1 and TRBJ1-1 gives the whole variable domain EADIYQTPRYLVIGTGKKITLECSQTMGHDKMYWYQQDPGMELHLIHYSYGVNSTEKGDLSSESTVSRIRTEHFPLTLESARPSHTSQYLCASRETGGNTEAFFGQGTRLTVV.

The J gene is TRBJ2-3, the V gene TRBV6-5, with D hard to call. With 11 bases removed from V and 2 bases from J, the gap between germline ends came to 20 bases. Per germline, CDR1 MNHEY and CDR2 SVGAGI. This CDR3 comprises 15 residues. The CDR3 coding sequence is TGTGCCGGAGAGTTCCGTTCCCGATTCACAGATACGCAGTATTTT. Protein sequence: CAGEFRSRFTDTQYF.